The present entry profiles one TCR beta chain with its context. Its recognized antigen is unknown. Base quality data are lacking; no much larger clone is found one base away. For the CD8 naive samples, CD45RO-negative cells were positively selected for CCR7, yielding a CD45RA+CCR7+ population from which TemRA cells were excluded. The donors were healthy, HIV-negative adults who had no recently reported acute infections or vaccinations. Every donor was a Caucasian adult living in Nashville, Tennessee, USA. Blood was collected by leukapheresis, and PBMCs were isolated by Ficoll-Histopaque density gradient centrifugation and then cryopreserved in liquid nitrogen vapor phase. Analytical flow cytometry was used to check the purity and quantity of every magnetically sorted T cell population. Genomic DNA was isolated from every sorted fraction and measured by UV absorbance on a Nanodrop 2000c. Using the deep immunoSEQ assay, multiplex PCR amplified TCR CDR3 regions from genomic DNA. Extracted genomic DNA from each cell subset was distributed evenly across all wells of several immunoSEQ 96-well plates, and each plate was treated as a replicate. Each replicate PCR for sorted subsets received 150 to 250 ng genomic DNA, equal to tens of thousands of T cell genomes. Purified libraries were quantified with a Qubit 3.0 fluorometer, sized on a Bioanalyzer 2100, and re-quantified with the KAPA Library Quantification kit. Each immunoSEQ 96-well plate was sequenced on its own single-read 150-cycle Illumina NextSeq 550 flow cell. In the source study's methods: Because the immunoSEQ output held only junctional sequences and lacked quality scores, the filtering could not match the filtering applied to full-length reads. Sequences were annotated with PyIR, a Python wrapper for IgBLAST v1.9, using IMGT germline references to assign V/J genes and CDR3. Reads were removed for weak V/J assignments (E-value above 1e-6), missing CDR3, stop codons, out-of-frame junctions, or ambiguous translated residues. A V3J clonotype was defined by an identical inferred V gene, J gene, and CDR3 amino acid sequence. Percentage overlap between repertoires was calculated by dividing the number of shared unique clonotypes by the size of the smaller repertoire. Repertoire richness was assessed with RTK rarefaction, the Chao1 estimator, and Recon v2.1 estimates of unobserved clonotypes. Generation probabilities were computed with OLGA for all TCRbeta clonotypes obtained by the gDNA method from several donors. TCRdb took this table from immuneACCESS and kept in-frame rearrangements with V and J called. Such tables lack part of the clones; where checked against another copy, unresolved V genes explain under half of the gap, and the rest is unexplained. V, J and clone size were drawn from that table, and D and trimming were deduced from the DNA. The sample table lists over 2,000,000 clones, just over 90% of them with a count of one. Around 1.7% of the sample goes to the ten largest clones.

These data come from a study of shared clonotypes between healthy human individuals (dated by TCRdb to about 2020). Broadly, across the study: A few men and two women, aged 18 to 49 years, made up the cohort. Different laboratories and diverse techniques were used to prepare libraries and sequence TCR repertoires, to increase sequencing depth and limit assay-specific biases. For each donor, three plates each were used for CD4 naive and CD4 memory, two plates were used for CD8 naive, and one plate was used for CD8 memory. Per donor, leukapheresis produced somewhere between about 0.94 and 9 billion PBMCs. To estimate repertoire size and how much clonotypes are shared between individuals, the study performed deep sequencing of blood TCR repertoires from a handful of healthy adults.

The CDR3 goes from the cysteine to the phenylalanine over 16 residues. The retained sequence is limited to the CDR3, 48 bases, with the frame set at the first base. From a lookup of the germline V gene, CDR1 and CDR2 are MNHEY and SVGAGI. Here V drops 2 bases and J drops 2 bases, and the junction holds 8 bases not matched to any gene. Summary of the overall study and its limitations: Sharing across a handful of donors was observed for around 5% of naive CD4, 3% to 3.5% of naive CD8, 2.3% of memory CD4, and around 0.44% of memory CD8 clonotypes. Higher generation probabilities were observed for clonotypes shared by all four sorted-subset donors than for non-shared clonotypes. Pairwise subsampling indicated that sequencing depth was expected to affect the degree of clonotype sharing among donors. Rarefaction of sorted-subset datasets indicated incomplete sequencing despite the large sequencing depth. Sampling was restricted to blood, and TCR repertoires in tissue are likely to differ from TCR repertoires in blood. Naive subsets generally had larger estimated clonotype richness than memory subsets. Because the study included only a small number of donors, the genetic and exposure-history diversity represented was limited.

In this chain, TRBV6-5 is recombined with TRBJ2-7; TRBD1 lines up with 8 middle nucleotides. Material for sequencing was naive CD8+ T cells from PBMCs. The cell subset or site label, as the study defines it: CD45RA+CCR7+. This TCR was recovered from a man between 18 and 29 years old in good health. Some clones in this sample may be carry-over from other donors' samples. CDR3 region: CASSYRSTGVPYEQYF. The bases read TGTGCCAGCAGTTACCGGTCGACAGGGGTACCCTACGAGCAGTACTTC.